This is a list of T cell receptor beta chains from one sample in a study of blood T cells in healthy people across ages. TCRdb independently ran MiXCR on the 5' RACE reads; one entry per CDR3 protein. The sample holds roughly 700,000 distinct CDR3 sequences; 45% to 50% are singletons and the top ten take roughly a third. The source material was blood. Receptor source: a woman aged 60-75 years in good health. CDR3s include the opening cysteine and the closing phenylalanine or tryptophan. The listing skips clone size in some rows; elsewhere it reads once, few, many or a size class.

j_call clone_size v_call cdr3_aa
TRBJ2-1 few TRBV10-3 CAISDRSGWDEQFF
TRBJ2-7 few TRBV7-2 CASSPLSGRLYEQYF
TRBJ1-1 . TRBV7-3 CASSFPGQGPNTEAFF
TRBJ2-7 . TRBV6-1 CASSAWDRQIPYEQYF
TRBJ1-2 few TRBV5-1 CASSFQGSKQGYTF
TRBJ1-2 . TRBV25-1 CASSKTANYGYTF
TRBJ2-7 few TRBV20-1 CSARDLAGGGYEQYF
TRBJ1-6 . TRBV11-2 CASSFWSTDNSPLHF
TRBJ2-1 few TRBV6-5 CASSYSRSDEQFF
TRBJ2-5 . TRBV9 CASSVFLGEQYF
TRBJ2-7 . TRBV27 CASSFFGANYEQYF
TRBJ2-1 once TRBV7-3 CASSYSGAEQFF
. . TRBV12-3/TRBV12-4 CASSRQGGGSYEQYF
TRBJ2-1 . TRBV2 CASSAPQRSEQFF
TRBJ2-1 . TRBV20-1 CSARDPAYNEQFF
TRBJ1-1 . TRBV29-1 CSALGQFADFRTGRAEAFF
TRBJ2-5 . TRBV20-1 CSARAVGTQYF
TRBJ1-2 . TRBV7-2 CASSLGTGGASDYGYTF
. few TRBV7-2 CASRPAWTAQETQYF
TRBJ1-2 few TRBV10-3 CATGTGGYGYTF
. . TRBV6-2/TRBV6-3 CASKRGQGADGTQYF
TRBJ2-3 . TRBV29-1 CSVPTSGRATDTQYF
TRBJ2-3 once TRBV9 CASSVAPEARWDTQYF
. few TRBV7-9 CASSLGKGSGYEQYF
. few TRBV18 CASSPIIGTSGSGYNEQYF
TRBJ2-7 . TRBV28 CASSLSGRRDEQYF
TRBJ1-1 . TRBV10-3 CATRGAGGYTEAFF
TRBJ2-1 . TRBV20-1 CSARVTGTSGSGFLQFNEQFF
TRBJ2-5 few TRBV29-1 CSVVGASGSKYEQYF
TRBJ2-7 few TRBV29-1 CSVEKGASYEQYF
TRBJ2-3 . TRBV20-1 CSARTGTSTETQYF
TRBJ2-7 . TRBV5-1 CASSSTELYEQYF
. . TRBV6-2/TRBV6-3 CASYPGGGLETQYF
TRBJ2-7 . TRBV20-1 CSANLNYEQYF
TRBJ2-1 few TRBV24-1 CATGTTSGRANDNEQFF
TRBJ1-2 . TRBV4-2 CASSQGGNDYGYTF
TRBJ2-1 . TRBV29-1 CSARDRGLNEQFF
TRBJ1-2 . TRBV5-8 CASSRQGIFTSGGYTF
TRBJ2-4 . TRBV7-9 CASSQPTTAKNIQYF
TRBJ2-7 . TRBV10-3 CAISSGLVPSYEQYF
TRBJ2-3 few TRBV13 CASKTSGSSTDTQYF
TRBJ1-2 . TRBV10-3 CATVQGGNYGYTF
TRBJ2-7 . TRBV4-2 CASSQLTGRSYEQYF
TRBJ2-7 . TRBV6-5 CASSYAGLAGVTANEQYF
TRBJ1-2 few TRBV6-2/TRBV6-3 CASSYGDNRPGYTF
TRBJ2-1 once TRBV24-1 CATSDWTSGRGETQFF
TRBJ2-3 . TRBV5-6 CASSRPTGSTDTQYF
TRBJ2-1 few TRBV7-2 CASRLDMGLAGAPPYNEQFF
TRBJ2-5 . TRBV29-1 CSGGPSQETQYF
TRBJ2-1 . TRBV15 CATSRGRGYDNEQFF
TRBJ2-1 . TRBV6-4 CASSLGQGANNEQFF
TRBJ2-4 . TRBV27 CASSPPGAGVFLQQYF
TRBJ1-4 . TRBV15 CATSRDAESNEKLFF
TRBJ1-2 . TRBV6-2/TRBV6-3 CASTWTGRGGYTF
TRBJ1-1 few TRBV2 CASSEARAFF